The 27 T cell receptor beta chains listed next were all sequenced from one sample in a study of T cell changes during pregnancy in multiple sclerosis. TCRdb keeps only in-frame clones here, not all; method: immunoSEQ multiplex PCR. Counted here are approximately 30,000 clones, over 80% occurring once; the ten biggest clones make up over 7.5%. Specimen: CD8+ T cells from peripheral blood mononuclear cells, collected before pregnancy. The receptor set was obtained from a female donor with multiple sclerosis, enrolled in a pregnancy study.

V usage is TRBV11-2 and J usage is TRBJ1-5; 9 bases align to TRBD1. CDR1 and CDR2 (germline): SGHAT, FQNNGV. The V and J ends lost 0 bases and 4 bases, in that order; junction bases with no gene match: 7. The CDR3 loop spans 17 amino acids. The CDR3 spells CASSLEPGQGQNQPQHF. The DNA of the CDR3 is TGTGCCAGCAGCTTAGAACCGGGACAGGGACAGAATCAGCCCCAGCATTTT.

The V gene is TRBV4-1, the J gene TRBJ1-2; D gene ambiguous. Per the germline V gene, CDR1 is MGHRA and CDR2 is YSYEKL. This CDR3 comprises 14 residues. V lost 0 bases to trimming and J lost 2 bases, with 7 bases between them. CDR3 sequence reads: CASSQDQANYGYTF. The CDR3 DNA is TGCGCCAGCAGCCAAGACCAGGCCAACTATGGCTACACCTTC.

This chain links TRBV21-1 with TRBJ2-3; whether TRBD1, the table's D call, matches the DNA was not checked. TRBV21-1 is a pseudogene locus. CDR3 length equals 16 residues. The CDR3 is CASNPTGDRHTDTQYF. CDR3 DNA: TGTGCCAGCAATCCCACAGGGGATCGGCACACAGATACGCAGTATTTT.

This CDR3 is CASSLGPQGNTEAFF. As DNA, the CDR3 is TGCGCCAGCAGCTTGGGACCACAGGGGAACACTGAAGCTTTCTTT. The V and J genes are TRBV5-1 and TRBJ1-1; a possible D gene is TRBD1 (6 bases). Germline CDR1 is SGHRS and CDR2 is YFSETQ. CDR3 length: 15 amino acids. The germline V and J ends were trimmed by 0 bases and 1 base, with 10 bases remaining between them.

V is TRBV30 and J is TRBJ2-1; D not certain. CDR1 and CDR2 (germline): GTSNPN, SVGIG (reference sequence). CDR3 length: 13 amino acids. The V and J ends lost 1 base and 4 bases respectively, with 8 bases between them. CDR3 DNA sequence: TGTGCCTGGAGTGGCGGAGTGTACAATGAGCAGTTCTTC. The encoded protein is CAWSGGVYNEQFF. Full variable domain (missing parts from reference TRBV30 and TRBJ2-1): SQTIHQWPATLVQPVGSPLSLECTVEGTSNPNLYWYRQAAGRGLQLLFYSVGIGQISSEVPQNLSASRPQDRQFILSSKKLLLSDSGFYLCAWSGGVYNEQFFGPGTRLTVL.

The chain links TRBV11-1 to TRBJ1-6, with D maybe TRBD1 (6 bases). CDR3 length: 15 residues. V dropped 5 bases and J dropped 7 bases, with 15 bases sitting between them. The germline V gene has CDR1 SGHAT and CDR2 FQDESV (reference sequence). The CDR3 region has the DNA TGTGCCAGCAGCCCGATACAGGGCGGGAATTCACCCCTCCACTTT. Residues: CASSPIQGGNSPLHF.

This clone was observed once. The V call is TRBV4-1, the J call TRBJ2-1; 7 bases align to TRBD2. Trimming cost V 7 bases and J 0 bases; bases outside gene matches: 6. Germline loops: CDR1 MGHRA, CDR2 YSYEKL. This CDR3 is 15 amino acids long. As DNA, the CDR3 is TGCGCCAGCACCTTCACTAGCGTCTCCTACAATGAGCAGTTCTTC. It yields the protein CASTFTSVSYNEQFF.

V usage is TRBV11-2 and J usage is TRBJ2-5; no definite D call. The CDR3 is 14 amino acids. The germline V and J ends were trimmed by 5 bases and 5 bases, with 15 bases remaining between them. CDR1 SGHAT and CDR2 FQNNGV come from the germline V gene. The CDR3 protein is CASSVNGLAETQYF. The CDR3 DNA reads TGTGCCAGCAGCGTCAACGGGTTAGCTGAGACCCAGTACTTC.

This clone was observed a few times. The CDR3 bases are TGTGCCAGTAGTTCGGATGACAGGAATAGCAATCAGCCCCAGCATTTT. This sequence encodes CASSSDDRNSNQPQHF. V usage is TRBV19 and J usage is TRBJ1-5; D is perhaps TRBD1 (6 bases). The V gene's germline CDR1 is LNHDA and CDR2 SQIVND (reference sequence). The CDR3 is 16 amino acids. V dropped 5 bases and J dropped 0 bases, with 14 bases sitting between them. The full variable domain, in which reference TRBV19 and TRBJ1-5 provide the parts outside the CDR3, is DGGITQSPKYLFRKEGQNVTLSCEQNLNHDAMYWYRQDPGQGLRLIYYSQIVNDFQKGDIAEGYSVSREKKESFPLTVTSAQKNPTAFYLCASSSDDRNSNQPQHFGDGTRLSIL.

This clone was observed a handful of times. The chain joins TRBV6-4 to TRBJ2-2, with 7 positions matching TRBD2. Unmatched junction bases numbered 0, after V lost 2 bases and J lost 3 bases. CDR3 length: 14 amino acids. Germline CDR1 and CDR2: MRHNA and SNTAGT. CDR3 in amino acids: CASSDGLDTGELFF. CDR3 DNA: TGTGCCAGCAGTGACGGACTAGACACCGGGGAGCTGTTTTTT.

The CDR3 DNA reads as TGTGCCAGCAGCCCTCAAGAGAGGCAGGGGAACACCATATATTTT. It specifies CASSPQERQGNTIYF. The chain links TRBV9 to TRBJ1-3; tentative D call: TRBD1 (6 bases). V lost 4 bases to trimming and J lost 7 bases, with 18 bases between them. CDR1 and CDR2 from the germline V gene are SGDLS and YYNGEE. CDR3 length: 15 residues.

This chain uses TRBV12-5 with TRBJ1-6, with 9 bases that match TRBD1. Germline assignment: CDR1 LGHNT and CDR2 FRNRAP. CDR3 length equals 19 residues. The V and J ends lost 5 bases and 5 bases, in that order; junction bases with no gene match: 16. CDR3 region: CASGSRDREEVSHNSPLHF. Written as DNA, the CDR3 is TGTGCTAGTGGTAGTCGGGACAGGGAAGAAGTAAGTCATAATTCACCCCTCCACTTT.

This chain uses TRBV5-8 with TRBJ1-1; D might be TRBD1 (6 bases). V shed 3 bases and J shed 9 bases, with 21 bases lying between them. The CDR3 is 15 residues long. The germline gives CDR1 SGHTS, CDR2 YDEGEE. The CDR3 here is CASSSYADRSDKAFF. The CDR3 DNA is TGTGCCAGCAGCTCTTACGCCGACAGGTCCGATAAAGCTTTCTTT.

The CDR3 coding sequence is TGTGCCAGCAGACGACAGGGGGCTATGGAGGAAGCTTTCTTT. This sequence encodes CASRRQGAMEEAFF. This sequence joins TRBV7-9 and TRBJ1-1; 10 bases match TRBD1. CDR1 and CDR2 (germline): SEHNR, FQNEAQ (reference sequence). V lost 6 bases to trimming and J lost 8 bases; unmatched junction nucleotides: 9. The CDR3 extends over 14 amino acids.

This chain uses TRBV7-3 with TRBJ2-3; 11 positions match TRBD2. The ends lost 2 bases at V and 3 bases at J; junction bases unmatched: 4. Germline CDR1 and CDR2: SGHTA and FQGTGA. The CDR3 sequence is 16 residues long. The CDR3 loop is CASSLGGTSGTDTQYF. Written as DNA, the CDR3 is TGTGCCAGCAGCTTAGGAGGGACTAGCGGTACAGATACGCAGTATTTT.

The chain employs TRBV13 and TRBJ1-1; 9 positions match TRBD1. Germline trimming cut 5 bases from V and 6 bases from J; bases unmatched to any gene: 10. The germline V gene has CDR1 PRHDT and CDR2 FYEKMQ (reference sequence). The CDR3 runs 15 residues. The CDR3 sequence: CASSQTGTGWAEAFF. Written as DNA, the CDR3 is TGTGCCAGCAGCCAAACCGGGACAGGGTGGGCTGAAGCTTTCTTT.

The chain joins TRBV27 to TRBJ2-3, with TRBD2 matching 9 bases. Germline CDR1 reads MNHEY; CDR2 reads SMNVEV (reference sequence). Trimming cost V 3 bases and J 1 base; bases outside gene matches: 2. This CDR3 spans 15 amino acids. The CDR3 region is CASSFQRGGTDTQYF. CDR3 sequence (DNA): TGTGCCAGCAGTTTTCAGCGGGGGGGCACAGATACGCAGTATTTT.

This clone was counted a few times. V is TRBV6-1 and J is TRBJ1-5; the D gene is possibly TRBD1 (5 bases). CDR1 and CDR2 (germline): MNHNS, SASEGT. Deletions cut 1 base from V and 7 bases from J, with 11 bases between. The length of the CDR3 is 14 residues. The chain's CDR3 is CASSEGRGWQPQHF. CDR3 bases: TGTGCCAGCAGTGAAGGGAGGGGATGGCAGCCCCAGCATTTT.

The chain carries TRBV7-8 and TRBJ1-1; a possible D gene is TRBD1 (6 bases). The CDR3 covers 13 residues. The V end was cut by 2 bases, the J end by 3 bases, with 7 bases between. The germline gives CDR1 SGHVS, CDR2 FQNEAQ. The CDR3 is CASSLPGDTEAFF. CDR3 DNA: TGTGCCAGCAGCTTACCAGGGGACACTGAAGCTTTCTTT.

This clone appeared a single time. The chain uses TRBV9 and TRBJ2-7; 13 bases are a match to TRBD2. Germline values: CDR1 SGDLS, CDR2 YYNGEE. V shed 4 bases, J shed 7 bases, and the junction held 8 bases outside the gene matches. This CDR3 is built from 15 residues. As DNA, the CDR3 is TGTGCCAGCAGCCACGGGACTAGCGGGGCGAGGGAGCAGTACTTC. This encodes CASSHGTSGAREQYF.

This chain joins TRBV6-5 and TRBJ2-2; D unresolved. Germline lookup yields CDR1 MNHEY and CDR2 SVGAGI. The V end was cut by 2 bases, the J end by 3 bases, with 4 bases between. The CDR3 contains 13 residues. The CDR3 coding sequence is TGTGCCAGCAGTTACACTCACACCGGGGAGCTGTTTTTT. Encoded protein: CASSYTHTGELFF.

V is TRBV6-1 and J is TRBJ1-5; D is possibly TRBD1 (5 bases). There are 15 residues in the CDR3. Trimming took off 5 bases at V and 2 bases at J, with 13 bases between the two ends. CDR1 is MNHNS, CDR2 SASEGT, per germline. The DNA for the CDR3 is TGTGCCAGCAGTACGGGGCGGGGCGGCAATCAGCCCCAGCATTTT. This translates into CASSTGRGGNQPQHF.

The J gene is TRBJ1-4, the V gene TRBV19; TRBD1 is a possible D gene (5 bases). The CDR3 runs to 14 residues. The V end was cut by 3 bases, the J end by 6 bases, with 11 bases between. Germline V gene data show CDR1 as LNHDA and CDR2 as SQIVND (reference sequence). The CDR3: CASSIDLGHEKLFF. As DNA, the CDR3 is TGTGCCAGTAGTATCGATTTGGGGCATGAAAAACTGTTTTTT.

The chain recombines TRBV7-8 with TRBJ2-2; D is perhaps TRBD1 (5 bases). This CDR3 is built from 14 residues. Germline lookup yields CDR1 SGHVS and CDR2 FQNEAQ. The germline V and J ends were trimmed by 7 bases and 3 bases, with 12 bases remaining between them. In DNA, the CDR3 is TGTGCCAGCAACGATCAGGGTTACACCGGGGAGCTGTTTTTT. As protein: CASNDQGYTGELFF.

This rearrangement joins TRBV27 to TRBJ2-1; 16 bases line up with TRBD2. Germline CDR1 is MNHEY and CDR2 is SMNVEV (reference sequence). The CDR3 spans 15 residues. V lost 6 bases to trimming and J lost 11 bases; unmatched junction nucleotides: 7. In nucleotides, the CDR3 is TGTGCCAGCAGCCCGGGACTAGCGGGAGGGGTCCAGCAGTTCTTC. Translating it yields CASSPGLAGGVQQFF.

The rearrangement joins TRBV6-6 to TRBJ1-2, with D unresolved. The germline V gene encodes CDR1 MNHNY and CDR2 SVGAGI (reference sequence). V was clipped by 2 bases and J by 3 bases, with 13 bases between them. This CDR3 contains 15 residues. CDR3 bases: TGTGCCAGCAGTTACCCGCCGCCACAATACTATGGCTACACCTTC. As protein: CASSYPPPQYYGYTF.

The chain is built from TRBV6-5 and TRBJ2-7; TRBD1 is a possible D gene (6 bases). The CDR3 has 15 amino acids. Germline CDR1 is MNHEY and CDR2 is SVGAGI. V lost 0 bases, J lost 4 bases, and 13 bases lay in between. The CDR3 is CASSYSMGHTYEQYF. DNA for the CDR3: TGTGCCAGCAGTTACTCGATGGGACATACTTACGAGCAGTACTTC.